What follows describes a single T cell receptor (beta chain). These data originate in a study of OX40 agonist ivuxolimab in advanced cancers. V gave up 5 bases and J gave up 2 bases, with 16 bases separating them. CDR1 is MNHEY, CDR2 SVGAGI, per germline. CDR3 length: 15 residues. Data came from immunoSEQ multiplex PCR; TCRdb stores just in-frame clones and leaves some out. Of about 32,000 clones listed, around 90% are singletons. This TCR derives from an adult with an advanced solid tumor such as melanoma, head and neck, liver or kidney cancer. The specimen comprised CD4+ or CD8+ T cells sorted from blood, sampled in a trial of the OX40 agonist ivuxolimab. The J gene is TRBJ2-7, the V gene TRBV6-5; perhaps TRBD1 as D (6 bases). CDR3 in DNA: TGTGCCAGCAGTCACCAGGGGCTAGCAGCCTACGAGCAGTACTTC. Translation: CASSHQGLAAYEQYF.